This T cell receptor (beta chain) was sequenced during a study of beta chain features in type 1 diabetes. The study's findings and limits: Naive, central memory and regulatory TCRB repertoires appeared more similar among patients than healthy donors. Cells with high TCR expression could be over-represented when cDNA is sequenced. Fewer junction insertions and more nucleotide deletions appeared in type 1 diabetes patients.

Expressed TCRB transcripts got sequenced, as all isolated RNA was reverse transcribed. The method was immunoSEQ multiplex PCR; TCRdb's version includes in-frame clones alone and lacks a portion of them. The data show under 450,000 clones, over 12% seen once. Germline V gene data show CDR1 as SQVTM and CDR2 as ANQGSEA. V was shortened by 7 bases and J by 0 bases, with 12 bases between the two germline ends. This CDR3 has 13 amino acids. This clone turned up a few times. Its antigen is still unknown. Based on CD45RO/CCR7/CD25/CD127/CD95/CD27, CD4+ regulatory, stem cell-like memory, naive and central memory cells were sorted.

The sample comprised naive CD4+ T cells from blood. The receptor comes from a woman younger than 30 in good health. This chain links TRBV29-1 with TRBJ1-1; D is unresolved. DNA of the CDR3: TGCAGCGCCGGGAGCCTCTTGAACACTGAAGCTTTCTTT. Protein product: CSAGSLLNTEAFF. Together with reference TRBV29-1 and TRBJ1-1, the CDR3 gives the full variable domain: SAVISQKPSRDICQRGTSLTIQCQVDSQVTMMFWYRQQPGQSLTLIATANQGSEATYESGFVIDKFPISRPNLTFSTLTVSNMSPEDSSIYLCSAGSLLNTEAFFGQGTRLTVV.